This entry concerns a single T cell receptor (beta chain). These data come from a study of blood T cell repertoires in COVID-19. Background on the study: Whether acute or convalescent, the COVID-19 samples came from the United States, Italy and Spain. Sample material is recorded as cDNA or gDNA derived from T cells, B-cell-depleted T cells, or PBMCs.

Authors' analysis steps: Amplification from reference gene primers served as the basis for estimated nucleated cell counts. Libraries were prepared by immunoSEQ multiplex PCR; TCRdb keeps only in-frame clonotypes and omits some of them. The D gene and trimming were derived from the DNA, and the V and J assignments and clone size from that table. The profile shows around 60,000 clones, roughly 90% of them singletons. CDR1 is SGHTA, CDR2 FQGNSA, per germline. J lost 6 bases, V lost 8 bases, and 15 bases had no gene match. This CDR3 contains 18 residues. The chain has TRBV7-2 and TRBJ2-2; 13 bases line up with TRBD2. The receptor's source is a man between 45 and 60 years old with active COVID-19. Sequenced material: peripheral blood. CDR3 sequence (DNA): TGTGCCAGCCGCGGACCCACTAGCGGGGGGGCCAGGTCCGGGGAGCTGTTTTTT. The encoded protein is CASRGPTSGGARSGELFF.